Sequencing of this T cell receptor (beta chain) was carried out in a study of blood T cell repertoires in COVID-19 (dated by TCRdb to the early 2020s). Study-wide context: Samples from collaborators originated in the United States, Italy and Spain and spanned both the acute and convalescent phases of COVID-19. The prospective study material was composed of cDNA or gDNA derived from T cells, B-cell-depleted T cells, or PBMCs. Deeply sampled blood TCRbeta repertoires from subjects exposed to, actively infected with, or recovered from COVID-19 were included in the dataset. The repertoires were made available in a free public database intended to serve as a resource for research on the immune response to SARS-CoV-2. The samples were drawn from the first 160 participants of the ongoing ImmuneRACE study and from 1,254 subjects provided by 6 global collaborators. Sample metadata almost always included a de-identified subject ID, COVID-19 status, age in years and sex. Where HLA class I and class II types were available, the types were taken from metadata supplied by the sample provider, not from assay-based typing.

The immunoSEQ Assay, a bias-controlled multiplex PCR, was used to amplify TCRbeta CDR3 regions from genomic DNA. In the paper's pipeline: Within the assay, amplification of reference gene primers was used to estimate how many nucleated cells each sample contained. Sequence reads were collapsed and filtered to measure the absolute abundance of every unique TCRbeta CDR3 rearrangement. Productive Simpson clonality was computed per sample as the square root of Simpson's diversity index over productive rearrangements. TCRdb took over this immuneACCESS table, retaining in-frame rearrangements with V and J assigned. Such tables are incomplete; in checked studies, under half of the missing clones stem from an unresolved V gene, and the remainder is unexplained. V and J calls and clone size are copied from that table; D and trimming were computed from the DNA. The sample profile shows some 250,000 clones; roughly 86% of them were found once. Of the sample, around 0.7% falls within the top ten clones.

On this clone: The specificity of this receptor is unknown. Per-base quality was not reported, and no clone a single base away is much larger than it.

Collaborating institutions collected whole blood in K2EDTA tubes following their own protocols. For TCRbeta analysis, collaborator samples were shipped as frozen whole blood, as isolated PBMCs, or as DNA extracted from either sample type. Beyond this particular receptor, the publication reports: The amount of clinical and demographic metadata varied by source and participant and was provided uncurated.

The CDR3, from cysteine to phenylalanine, totals 15 residues. Left in the record is the CDR3 DNA by itself, 45 bases read in frame from the first base. According to the germline V gene, CDR1 reads LGHNA and CDR2 reads YNFKEQ. Trimming leaves V shorter by 4 bases and J shorter by 4 bases, with the junction holding 6 bases beyond the gene matches. The receptor's source is a human donor in a cohort sampled during active COVID-19. The chain is encoded by TRBV4-2 joined to TRBJ2-5; TRBD1 matches 10 bases in the middle. The specimen sequenced was peripheral blood. The CDR3 protein: CASSPKGQGRETQYF. The DNA sequence follows: TGTGCCAGCAGCCCCAAGGGACAGGGGCGAGAGACCCAGTACTTC.